This passage covers 22 T cell receptor beta chains from one sample sequenced in a study of sequential checkpoint blockade in melanoma. TCRdb keeps only in-frame clones here, not all; method: immunoSEQ multiplex PCR. This table has 25,000 to 30,000 clones, 83% appearing once. Treatment here: randomized to nivolumab then ipilimumab (arm A) or the reverse (arm B). The material was CD8+ T cells sorted from blood (inferred from file names), obtained from a patient given nivolumab and ipilimumab in sequence. These TCRs come from a human donor with melanoma.

This sequence joins TRBV28 and TRBJ1-4; 7 nucleotides align to TRBD1. The CDR3 runs 15 residues. V dropped 2 bases and J dropped 5; count of bases not matched to a gene: 5. From germline, CDR1 is MDHEN and CDR2 SYDVKM. CDR3 DNA sequence: TGTGCCAGCAGTTTACGGTCACAGGGGAATGAAAAACTGTTTTTT. This codes for CASSLRSQGNEKLFF.

V is TRBV9 and J is TRBJ1-1, with TRBD1 identical over 7 bases. Germline V gene lookup returns CDR1 SGDLS and CDR2 YYNGEE. After removal of 4 bases from V and 0 bases from J, the junction contained 6 bases not matched to a gene. The length of the CDR3 is 15 residues. The CDR3 spells CASSPGQVLNTEAFF. For the CDR3, the DNA is TGTGCCAGCAGCCCAGGACAGGTGTTGAACACTGAAGCTTTCTTT.

Concerning this clone: This sample also contains other DNA sequences that code for the same CDR3. The V and J genes are TRBV19 and TRBJ2-1; D is ambiguous. Trimming cost V 2 bases and J 6 bases, with 5 bases left between them. The CDR3 length is 12 residues. Germline loops: CDR1 LNHDA, CDR2 SQIVND (reference sequence). The CDR3 nucleotides read TGTGCCAGTAGTATATATCGCAATGAGCAGTTCTTC. As protein: CASSIYRNEQFF.

This clone was counted only a few times. The chain recombines TRBV12-5 with TRBJ1-2, with D tentatively TRBD1 (5 bases). This CDR3 comprises 14 residues. Germline V lookup: CDR1 LGHNT, CDR2 FRNRAP. V dropped 1 base and J dropped 2 bases, with 8 bases sitting between them. In nucleotides, the CDR3 is TGTGCTAGTGGTTTGGATCGGGGGAACTATGGCTACACCTTC. Translation gives CASGLDRGNYGYTF.

CDR3 residues: CASSHTGGGANVLTF. DNA for the CDR3: TGTGCCAGCAGCCATACAGGGGGAGGGGCCAACGTCCTGACTTTC. This chain links TRBV7-3 with TRBJ2-6; 8 bases line up with TRBD1. The V segment lost 5 bases and the J segment 4 bases; nucleotides outside the gene matches: 4. From germline, CDR1 is SGHTA and CDR2 FQGTGA. CDR3 size: 15 residues.

The rearrangement joins TRBV28 to TRBJ2-5; TRBD1 might be the D (5 bases). Germline V gene lookup returns CDR1 MDHEN and CDR2 SYDVKM. The V end lost 7 bases, the J end lost 4 bases, and 13 bases lay between the germline ends. The CDR3 spans 13 residues. The CDR3 loop is CASIGAWGETQYF. The CDR3 DNA follows: TGTGCCAGCATTGGGGCTTGGGGAGAGACCCAGTACTTC.

This clone is a singleton in its sample. The CDR3 DNA sequence: TGTGCCAGCAGCCATCAGGGGGTCGCTTTCTTT. Translated, it gives CASSHQGVAFF. This chain joins TRBV6-5 and TRBJ1-1; 7 bases match TRBD1. The ends lost 6 bases at V and 11 bases at J; junction bases unmatched: 6. The germline V gene has CDR1 MNHEY and CDR2 SVGAGI. The CDR3 is 11 residues long.

V usage is TRBV5-6 and J usage is TRBJ2-5; maybe TRBD1 (5 bases). Germline CDR1 and CDR2: SGHDT and YYEEEE. V was cut by 5 bases and J by 3 bases, with 17 bases left in between. The CDR3 runs 15 residues. The CDR3 nucleotides are TGTGCCAGCAGTTCCACTGACAGAATGGAAGAGACCCAGTACTTC. Protein sequence: CASSSTDRMEETQYF.

This clone has more than one count but fewer than ten. The chain combines TRBV9 with TRBJ2-3, with 9 positions matching TRBD1. The junction had 4 bases not matched to a gene; V was cut back by 3 bases and J by 5 bases. The CDR3 runs 14 residues. Germline loops: CDR1 SGDLS, CDR2 YYNGEE. The CDR3 loop reads CASSDRTGEDTQYF. The CDR3 bases are TGTGCCAGCAGCGATCGGACAGGGGAAGATACGCAGTATTTT.

This clone was seen a few times. The V call is TRBV7-9, the J call TRBJ1-2; 9 bases align to TRBD1. Germline V lookup: CDR1 SEHNR, CDR2 FQNEAQ (reference sequence). V shed 5 bases and J 8 bases; nucleotides not matched to a gene: 6. The length of the CDR3 is 13 residues. CDR3 sequence (DNA): TGTGCCAGCAGCCTGGACAGGGGCCGCGGCTACACCTTC. It translates to CASSLDRGRGYTF.

The chain carries TRBV30 and TRBJ2-1, with TRBD2 matching over 9 bases. The germline V gene encodes CDR1 GTSNPN and CDR2 SVGIG (reference sequence). This CDR3 is built from 14 residues. The V segment lost 4 bases and the J segment 3 bases; nucleotides outside the gene matches: 4. CDR3: CAWKSGRNYNEQFF. The CDR3 region has the DNA TGTGCCTGGAAGAGCGGGAGGAACTACAATGAGCAGTTCTTC.

This clone was counted a single time. The gene calls are TRBV28 and TRBJ2-2, with no clear D. Germline lookup yields CDR1 MDHEN and CDR2 SYDVKM. V lost 1 base and J 2 bases, leaving 11 bases between the germline ends. This CDR3 comprises 16 residues. CDR3 amino acids: CASSLLFRLNTGELFF. In DNA form, the CDR3 reads TGTGCCAGCAGTTTATTATTTCGACTTAACACCGGGGAGCTGTTTTTT.

The V call is TRBV7-3, the J call TRBJ2-1; 11 bases align to TRBD2. V lost 2 bases, J lost 7 bases, and 4 bases stayed unmatched. Germline assignment: CDR1 SGHTA and CDR2 FQGTGA. CDR3 length: 15 residues. The CDR3 sequence: CASSLLAGGPNEQFF. The CDR3 DNA follows: TGTGCCAGCAGCTTATTAGCGGGGGGGCCGAATGAGCAGTTCTTC.

The genes are TRBV4-1 and TRBJ2-7; TRBD1 might be the D (6 bases). Trimming removed 1 base from V and 3 bases from J, with 22 bases in between. CDR1 and CDR2 (germline): MGHRA, YSYEKL. The CDR3 spans 18 residues. The CDR3 region has the DNA TGCGCCAGCAGCCAAGGGCTCGAATTATTGGGGGCACACTACGAGCAGTACTTC. Residues: CASSQGLELLGAHYEQYF.

The gene calls are TRBV27 and TRBJ1-2; D not certain. V was shortened by 3 bases and J by 2 bases, with 7 bases between the two germline ends. Germline V lookup: CDR1 MNHEY, CDR2 SMNVEV (reference sequence). The CDR3 is 13 residues long. CDR3 amino acids: CASSFFPNYGYTF. The CDR3 bases are TGTGCCAGCAGTTTTTTCCCGAACTATGGCTACACCTTC.

CDR3 DNA sequence: TGTGCTAGTGGTTCCCCAGGACGTCAGGGGGGCTACACCTTC. Protein sequence: CASGSPGRQGGYTF. The rearrangement links TRBV12-5 to TRBJ1-2; possible D gene TRBD1, 6 bases. The CDR3 extends over 14 amino acids. In germline, CDR1 is LGHNT, CDR2 FRNRAP. The V end lost 4 bases, the J end lost 8 bases, and 17 bases lay between the germline ends.

The rearrangement links TRBV19 to TRBJ2-3; a weak D match, TRBD2 (6 bases). The CDR3 extends over 13 amino acids. CDR1 and CDR2 (germline): LNHDA, SQIVND (reference sequence). V was trimmed by 4 bases and J by 1 base, leaving 6 bases between them. CDR3 sequence: CASSRGGTDTQYF. The CDR3 nucleotides are TGTGCCAGTAGTAGGGGGGGCACAGATACGCAGTATTTT. Variable domain in full (rest from reference TRBV19 and TRBJ2-3): DGGITQSPKYLFRKEGQNVTLSCEQNLNHDAMYWYRQDPGQGLRLIYYSQIVNDFQKGDIAEGYSVSREKKESFPLTVTSAQKNPTAFYLCASSRGGTDTQYFGPGTRLTVL.

This chain joins TRBV4-1 and TRBJ1-2, with 11 bases that match TRBD1. This CDR3 region has 17 residues. J was trimmed by 5 bases and V by 0 bases; bases with no gene match: 8. Looked up from germline, CDR1 is MGHRA and CDR2 is YSYEKL. In DNA, the CDR3 is TGCGCCAGCAGCCAAGATTTCCGGACAGGGGGCTTGTATGGCTACACCTTC. It yields the protein CASSQDFRTGGLYGYTF.

V usage is TRBV29-1 and J usage is TRBJ1-2; D gene ambiguous. V was clipped by 0 bases and J by 8 bases, with 16 bases between them. The V gene's germline CDR1 is SQVTM and CDR2 ANQGSEA. The CDR3 length is 14 residues. The DNA of the CDR3 is TGCAGCGTTGAAGACAAACTTGATGCTCGGGGCTACACCTTC. As protein: CSVEDKLDARGYTF.

The chain links TRBV10-3 to TRBJ1-5; TRBD1 agrees at 9 bases. The CDR3 runs 18 residues. Germline values: CDR1 ENHRY, CDR2 SYGVKD. Trimming cost V 3 bases and J 0 bases; bases outside gene matches: 9. CDR3 bases: TGTGCCATCAGTGATCCAAGGACAGGGGCTTATAGCAATCAGCCCCAGCATTTT. It translates to CAISDPRTGAYSNQPQHF.

V and J are TRBV6-6 and TRBJ2-3; 8 nucleotides match TRBD1. CDR1 is MNHNY and CDR2 is SVGAGI in the germline V gene (reference sequence). The CDR3 loop spans 14 amino acids. The junction had 8 bases not matched to a gene; V was cut back by 0 bases and J by 12 bases. This CDR3 is CASSYSMDREFQYF. The CDR3 region has the DNA TGTGCCAGCAGTTACTCCATGGACAGGGAGTTTCAGTATTTT.

This CDR3 reads CASSQDWGLGPLGDTQYF. The CDR3 DNA sequence: TGTGCCAGCAGCCAAGATTGGGGCCTGGGGCCCCTGGGAGATACGCAGTATTTT. The chain joins TRBV14 to TRBJ2-3; TRBD1 might be the D (5 bases). This CDR3 is built from 18 residues. V lost 0 bases, J lost 5 bases, and 21 bases lay in between. Germline V gene sequence: CDR1 SGHDN, CDR2 FVKESK.